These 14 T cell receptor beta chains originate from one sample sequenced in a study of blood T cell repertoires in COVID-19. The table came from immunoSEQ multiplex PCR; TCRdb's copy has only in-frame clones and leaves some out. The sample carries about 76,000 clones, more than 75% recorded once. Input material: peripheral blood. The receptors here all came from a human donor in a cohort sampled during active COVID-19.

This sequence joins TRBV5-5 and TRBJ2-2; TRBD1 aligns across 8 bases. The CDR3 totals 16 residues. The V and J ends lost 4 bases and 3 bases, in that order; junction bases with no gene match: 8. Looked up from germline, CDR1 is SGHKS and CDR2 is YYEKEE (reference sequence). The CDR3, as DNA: TGTGCCAGCAGCACGCTACGACAGGGGCACACCGGGGAGCTGTTTTTT. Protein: CASSTLRQGHTGELFF.

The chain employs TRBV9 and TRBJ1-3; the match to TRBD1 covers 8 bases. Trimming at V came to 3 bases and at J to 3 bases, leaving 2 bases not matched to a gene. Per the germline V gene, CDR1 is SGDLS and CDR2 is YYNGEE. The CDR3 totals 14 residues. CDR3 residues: CASSGTGNGNTIYF. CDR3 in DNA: TGTGCCAGCAGCGGGACAGGGAATGGAAACACCATATATTTT.

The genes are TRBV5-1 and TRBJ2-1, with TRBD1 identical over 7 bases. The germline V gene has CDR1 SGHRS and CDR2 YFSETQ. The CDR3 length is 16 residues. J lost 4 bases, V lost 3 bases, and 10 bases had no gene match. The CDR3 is CASSSLSGTDYNEQFF. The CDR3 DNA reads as TGCGCCAGCAGCTCTCTATCCGGGACAGATTACAATGAGCAGTTCTTC. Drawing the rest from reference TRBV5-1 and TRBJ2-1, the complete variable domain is KAGVTQTPRYLIKTRGQQVTLSCSPISGHRSVSWYQQTPGQGLQFLFEYFSETQRNKGNFPGRFSGRQFSNSRSEMNVSTLELGDSALYLCASSSLSGTDYNEQFFGPGTRLTVL.

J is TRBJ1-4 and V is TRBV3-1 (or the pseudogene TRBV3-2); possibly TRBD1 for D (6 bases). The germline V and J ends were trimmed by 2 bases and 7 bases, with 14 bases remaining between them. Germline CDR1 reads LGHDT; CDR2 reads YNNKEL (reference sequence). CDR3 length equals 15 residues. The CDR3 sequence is CASSQQQGRLEKLFF. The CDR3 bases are TGTGCCAGCAGCCAACAACAGGGCCGTCTTGAAAAACTGTTTTTT.

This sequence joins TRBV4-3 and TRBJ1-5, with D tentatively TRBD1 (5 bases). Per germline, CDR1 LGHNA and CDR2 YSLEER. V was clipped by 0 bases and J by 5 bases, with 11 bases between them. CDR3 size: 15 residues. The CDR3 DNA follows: TGCGCCAGCAGCCAAGATAGAACAGGTTATCAGCCCCAGCATTTT. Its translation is CASSQDRTGYQPQHF.

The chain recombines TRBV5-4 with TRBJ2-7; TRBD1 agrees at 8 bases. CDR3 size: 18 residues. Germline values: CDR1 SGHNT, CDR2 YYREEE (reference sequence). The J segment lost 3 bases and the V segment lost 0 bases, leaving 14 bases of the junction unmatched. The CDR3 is CASSLGVTIGTGNYEQYF. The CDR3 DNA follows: TGTGCCAGCAGCTTGGGTGTGACTATTGGGACAGGAAACTACGAGCAGTACTTC.

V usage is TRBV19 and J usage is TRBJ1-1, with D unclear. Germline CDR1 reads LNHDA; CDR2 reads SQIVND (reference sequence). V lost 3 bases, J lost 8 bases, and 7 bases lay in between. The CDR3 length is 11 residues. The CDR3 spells CASSIFTEAFF. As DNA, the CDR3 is TGTGCCAGTAGTATCTTTACAGAAGCTTTCTTT.

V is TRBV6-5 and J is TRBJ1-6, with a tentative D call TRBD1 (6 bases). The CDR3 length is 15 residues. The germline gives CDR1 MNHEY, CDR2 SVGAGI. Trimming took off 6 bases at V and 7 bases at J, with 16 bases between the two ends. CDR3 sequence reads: CASSHTQGRNSPLHF. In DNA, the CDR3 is TGTGCCAGCAGCCATACACAGGGTCGGAATTCACCCCTCCACTTT.

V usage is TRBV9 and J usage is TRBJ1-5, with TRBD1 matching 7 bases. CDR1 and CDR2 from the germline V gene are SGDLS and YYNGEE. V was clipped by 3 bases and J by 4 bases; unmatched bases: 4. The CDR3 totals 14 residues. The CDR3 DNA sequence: TGTGCCAGCAGCGGGCACAGGGGAAATCAGCCCCAGCATTTT. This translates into CASSGHRGNQPQHF.

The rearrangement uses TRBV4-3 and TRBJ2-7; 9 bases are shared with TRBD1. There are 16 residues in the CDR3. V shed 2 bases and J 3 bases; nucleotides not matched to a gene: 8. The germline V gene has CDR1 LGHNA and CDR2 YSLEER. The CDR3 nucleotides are TGCGCCAGCAGCCAACCCCGGACAGGGGAGGACTACGAGCAGTACTTC. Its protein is CASSQPRTGEDYEQYF.

The CDR3 is CASSPRLSAGRSYEQYF. CDR3 in DNA: TGTGCCAGCAGCCCCCGGTTATCGGCAGGGCGATCCTACGAGCAGTACTTC. J is TRBJ2-7 and V is TRBV9; perhaps TRBD1 as D (5 bases). Between the trimmed V and J ends, which lost 4 bases and 1 base, there was a span of 21 bases. CDR1 and CDR2 (germline): SGDLS, YYNGEE. The CDR3 is 17 residues long.

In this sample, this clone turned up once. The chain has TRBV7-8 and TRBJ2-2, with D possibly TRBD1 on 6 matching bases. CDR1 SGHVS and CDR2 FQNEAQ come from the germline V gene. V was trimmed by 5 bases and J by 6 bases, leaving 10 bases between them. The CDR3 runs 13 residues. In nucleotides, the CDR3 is TGTGCCAGCAGCCGCCAGGGGCCCGGGGAGCTGTTTTTT. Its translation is CASSRQGPGELFF.

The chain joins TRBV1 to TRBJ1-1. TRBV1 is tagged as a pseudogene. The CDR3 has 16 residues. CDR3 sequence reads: CTSSHAGETETTEAFF. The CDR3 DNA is TGCACCAGCAGCCATGCCGGTGAGACGGAGACCACTGAAGCTTTCTTT.

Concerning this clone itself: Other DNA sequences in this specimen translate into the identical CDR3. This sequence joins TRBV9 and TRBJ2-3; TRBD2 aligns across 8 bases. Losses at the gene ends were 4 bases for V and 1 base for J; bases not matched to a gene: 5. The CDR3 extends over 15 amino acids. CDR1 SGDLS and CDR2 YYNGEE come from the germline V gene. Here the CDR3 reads CASSPRGGRTDTQYF. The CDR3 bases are TGTGCCAGCAGCCCACGGGGGGGCCGCACAGATACGCAGTATTTT. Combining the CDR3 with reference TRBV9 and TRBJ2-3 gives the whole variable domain DSGVTQTPKHLITATGQRVTLRCSPRSGDLSVYWYQQSLDQGLQFLIQYYNGEERAKGNILERFSAQQFPDLHSELNLSSLELGDSALYFCASSPRGGRTDTQYFGPGTRLTVL.